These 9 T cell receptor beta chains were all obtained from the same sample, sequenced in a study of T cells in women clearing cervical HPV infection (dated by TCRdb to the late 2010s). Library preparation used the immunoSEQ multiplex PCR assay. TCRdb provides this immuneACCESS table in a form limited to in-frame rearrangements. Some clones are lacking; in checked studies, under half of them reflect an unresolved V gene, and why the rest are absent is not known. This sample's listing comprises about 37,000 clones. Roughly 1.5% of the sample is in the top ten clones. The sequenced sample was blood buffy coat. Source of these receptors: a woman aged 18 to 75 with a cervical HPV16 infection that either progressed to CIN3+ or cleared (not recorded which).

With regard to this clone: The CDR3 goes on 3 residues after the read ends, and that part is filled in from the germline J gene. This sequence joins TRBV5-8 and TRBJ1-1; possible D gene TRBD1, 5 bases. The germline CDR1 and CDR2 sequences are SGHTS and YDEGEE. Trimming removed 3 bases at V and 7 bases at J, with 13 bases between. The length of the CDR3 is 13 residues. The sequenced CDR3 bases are TGTGCCAGCAGCTCTCGAGTGACAGTTGAA. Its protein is CASSSRVTVE. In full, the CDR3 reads CASSSRVTVEAFF.

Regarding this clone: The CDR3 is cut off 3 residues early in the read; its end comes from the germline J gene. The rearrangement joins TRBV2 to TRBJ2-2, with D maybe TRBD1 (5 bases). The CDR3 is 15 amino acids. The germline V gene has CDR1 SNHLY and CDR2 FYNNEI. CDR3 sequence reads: CASSEAGLIGSPLFF. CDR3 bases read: TGTGCCAGCAGTGAGGCAGGGTTAATTGGTTCACCG.

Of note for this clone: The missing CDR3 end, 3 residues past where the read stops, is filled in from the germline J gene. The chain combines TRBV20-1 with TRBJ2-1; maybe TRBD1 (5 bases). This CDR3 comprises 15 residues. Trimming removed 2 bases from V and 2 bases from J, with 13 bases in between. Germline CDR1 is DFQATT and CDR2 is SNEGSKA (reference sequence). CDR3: CSARSREATYNEQFF. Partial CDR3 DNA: TGCAGTGCTAGAAGCAGGGAAGCCACCTACAATGAG.

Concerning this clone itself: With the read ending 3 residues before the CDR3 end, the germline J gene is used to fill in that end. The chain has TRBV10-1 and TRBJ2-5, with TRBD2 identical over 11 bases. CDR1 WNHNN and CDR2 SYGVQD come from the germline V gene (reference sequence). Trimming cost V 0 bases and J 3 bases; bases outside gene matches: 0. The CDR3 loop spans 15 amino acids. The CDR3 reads CASSESGLAEETQYF. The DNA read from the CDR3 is TGCGCCAGCAGTGAGTCGGGACTAGCGGAAGAGACC.

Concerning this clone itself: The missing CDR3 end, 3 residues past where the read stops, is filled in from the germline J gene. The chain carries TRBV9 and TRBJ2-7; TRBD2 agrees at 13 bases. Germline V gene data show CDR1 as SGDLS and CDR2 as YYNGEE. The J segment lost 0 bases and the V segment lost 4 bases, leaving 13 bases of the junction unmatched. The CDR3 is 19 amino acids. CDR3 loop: CASSLRTSGRFTCSYEQYF. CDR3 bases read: TGTGCCAGCAGCTTAAGGACTAGCGGGAGATTCACTTGCTCCTACGAG.

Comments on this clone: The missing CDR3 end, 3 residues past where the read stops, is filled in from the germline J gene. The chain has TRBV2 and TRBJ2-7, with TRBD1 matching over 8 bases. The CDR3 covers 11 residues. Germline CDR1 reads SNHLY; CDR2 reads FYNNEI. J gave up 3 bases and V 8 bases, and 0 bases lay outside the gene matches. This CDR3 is CASGTGYEQYF. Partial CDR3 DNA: TGTGCCAGCGGGACAGGCTACGAG.

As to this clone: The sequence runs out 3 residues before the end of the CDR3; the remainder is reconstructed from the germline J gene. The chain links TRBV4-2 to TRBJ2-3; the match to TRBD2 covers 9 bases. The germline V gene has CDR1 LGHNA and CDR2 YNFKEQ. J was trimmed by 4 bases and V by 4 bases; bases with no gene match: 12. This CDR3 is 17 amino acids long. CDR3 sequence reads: CASSPGPSGEPPDTQYF. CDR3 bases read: TGTGCCAGCAGCCCGGGCCCTAGCGGGGAGCCCCCAGATACG.

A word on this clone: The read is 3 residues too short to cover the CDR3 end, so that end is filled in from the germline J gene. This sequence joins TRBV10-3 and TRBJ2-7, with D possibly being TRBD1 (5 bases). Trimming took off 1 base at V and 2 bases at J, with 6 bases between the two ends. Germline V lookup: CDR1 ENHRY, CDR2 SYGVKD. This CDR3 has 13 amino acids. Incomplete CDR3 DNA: TGTGCCATCAGTGAGTTGGACACCTACGAG. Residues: CAISELDTYE. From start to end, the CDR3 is CAISELDTYEQYF.

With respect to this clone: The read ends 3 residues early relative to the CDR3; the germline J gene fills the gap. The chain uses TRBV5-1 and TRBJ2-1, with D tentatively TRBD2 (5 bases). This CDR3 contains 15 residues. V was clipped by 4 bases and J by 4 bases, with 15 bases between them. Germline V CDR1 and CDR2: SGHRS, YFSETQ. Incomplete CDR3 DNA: TGCGCCAGCAGCACCGCCGGAGCGGAATACAATGAG. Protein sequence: CASSTAGAEYNE. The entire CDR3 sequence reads CASSTAGAEYNEQFF.